Each of the 13 T cell receptor beta chains below was sequenced from the same sample in a study of OX40 agonist ivuxolimab in advanced cancers. Generated by immunoSEQ multiplex PCR, the TCRdb table keeps only in-frame clones and is missing some. The data hold some 9,500 clones, with 80% to 90% observed a single time. The sequenced sample was CD4+ or CD8+ T cells sorted from blood, obtained in a trial of the OX40 agonist ivuxolimab. The origin of the receptors is an adult with an advanced solid tumor such as melanoma, head and neck, liver or kidney cancer.

There are a few counts of this clone. The rearrangement uses TRBV6-5 and TRBJ2-1; TRBD2 might be the D (6 bases). The V gene's germline CDR1 is MNHEY and CDR2 SVGAGI. With 4 bases removed from V and 13 bases from J, the gap between germline ends came to 11 bases. The CDR3 spans 11 residues. The CDR3 coding sequence is TGTGCCAGCAGTTCCACGACTAGTCAGTTCTTC. Translating it yields CASSSTTSQFF.

The chain carries TRBV10-3 and TRBJ2-7, with TRBD2 matching 13 bases. There are 16 residues in the CDR3. The ends lost 4 bases at V and 0 bases at J; junction bases unmatched: 3. Looked up from germline, CDR1 is ENHRY and CDR2 is SYGVKD. The CDR3 nucleotides are TGTGCCATCAGTGGGACTAGCGGGAGAGGCTCCTACGAGCAGTACTTC. Protein sequence: CAISGTSGRGSYEQYF.

The rearrangement joins TRBV6-5 to TRBJ2-1, with D hard to call. The CDR3 sequence is 15 residues long. The germline CDR1 and CDR2 sequences are MNHEY and SVGAGI. V gave up 0 bases and J gave up 0 bases, with 6 bases separating them. The CDR3: CASSYSAVSYNEQFF. In DNA, the CDR3 is TGTGCCAGCAGTTACTCGGCGGTCTCCTACAATGAGCAGTTCTTC.

The chain is built from TRBV18 and TRBJ1-1; 7 nucleotides align to TRBD1. With V trimmed by 1 base and J by 1 base, 3 bases remained unmatched. The CDR3 covers 15 residues. The V gene's germline CDR1 is KGHSH and CDR2 LQKENI. CDR3 region: CASSPQTGWNTEAFF. CDR3 coding DNA: TGTGCCAGCTCACCACAGACAGGGTGGAACACTGAAGCTTTCTTT.

The chain uses TRBV5-1 and TRBJ2-7, with D possibly being TRBD2 (5 bases). Germline assignment: CDR1 SGHRS and CDR2 YFSETQ. The CDR3 loop spans 15 amino acids. With 0 bases removed from V and 0 bases from J, the gap between germline ends came to 10 bases. The CDR3 loop reads CASSLAGGSSYEQYF. In nucleotides, the CDR3 is TGCGCCAGCAGCTTGGCTGGAGGAAGCTCCTACGAGCAGTACTTC.

V usage is TRBV18 and J usage is TRBJ2-1; TRBD2 matches at 7 bases. This CDR3 is built from 16 residues. CDR1 and CDR2 (germline): KGHSH, LQKENI. Trimming removed 5 bases from V and 3 bases from J; junction bases left unmatched: 10. CDR3: CASSSGRELRYNEQFF. The DNA of the CDR3 is TGTGCCAGCTCATCGGGGCGGGAGTTGCGCTACAATGAGCAGTTCTTC.

CDR3 coding DNA: TGTGCCAGTAGTATGGGCCTAGCGGGAGTAAATGAGCAGTTCTTC. It translates to CASSMGLAGVNEQFF. V is TRBV19 and J is TRBJ2-1, with 10 bases matching TRBD2. This CDR3 has 15 residues. Germline values: CDR1 LNHDA, CDR2 SQIVND (reference sequence). The ends lost 3 bases at V and 7 bases at J; junction bases unmatched: 6.

The chain combines TRBV7-9 with TRBJ1-4; D not resolved. V lost 5 bases, J lost 10 bases, and 14 bases lay in between. Germline-derived CDR1 and CDR2 are SEHNR and FQNEAQ (reference sequence). The CDR3 has 13 residues. The CDR3: CASSLVGPGKLFF. As DNA, the CDR3 is TGTGCCAGCAGCCTTGTTGGACCTGGAAAACTGTTTTTT.

CDR3 sequence reads: CASSYGDRGSTEAFF. CDR3 bases: TGTGCCAGCAGTTACGGGGACAGGGGGAGCACTGAAGCTTTCTTT. V gene TRBV28 combines with J gene TRBJ1-1; 11 bases are a match to TRBD1. Unmatched junction bases numbered 5, after V lost 4 bases and J lost 4 bases. CDR1 MDHEN and CDR2 SYDVKM come from the germline V gene. The CDR3 totals 15 residues.

The rearrangement links TRBV30 to TRBJ1-5; TRBD1 matches at 9 bases. The CDR3 is 13 residues long. Trimming took 5 bases from V and 7 from J; bases not matched to a gene: 6. Germline V gene lookup returns CDR1 GTSNPN and CDR2 SVGIG (reference sequence). CDR3 bases: TGTGCCTGGGCCGGGACAGGGCGGCAGCCCCAGCATTTT. Translated: CAWAGTGRQPQHF.

This clone was observed a single time. This chain links TRBV29-1 with TRBJ1-2; D ambiguous. Trimming stripped 3 bases from V and 5 bases from J, with 16 bases between. Germline CDR1 is SQVTM and CDR2 is ANQGSEA. This CDR3 comprises 14 residues. The DNA for the CDR3 is TGCAGCGTTGATAAACCCCCGGCCATATATGGCTACACCTTC. It is translated as CSVDKPPAIYGYTF.

This clone appeared once. The chain employs TRBV19 and TRBJ2-4; a weak D match, TRBD2 (6 bases). Between the trimmed V and J ends, which lost 5 bases and 8 bases, there was a span of 10 bases. The CDR3 totals 12 residues. Germline V lookup: CDR1 LNHDA, CDR2 SQIVND (reference sequence). The CDR3 nucleotides read TGTGCCAGTAGTTCGTGGGAGGACATTCAGTACTTC. Amino acids: CASSSWEDIQYF.

The V call is TRBV7-2, the J call TRBJ1-1; D gene uncertain. V dropped 5 bases and J dropped 7 bases, with 14 bases sitting between them. Germline CDR1 is SGHTA and CDR2 is FQGNSA. The CDR3 runs to 13 residues. CDR3 nucleotides: TGTGCCAGCAGCACCGGACGGGAGGGTGAAGCTTTCTTT. Residues: CASSTGREGEAFF.